One and the same sample provided the 15 T cell receptor beta chains below, sequenced in a study of graft-versus-host responses after intestinal transplantation listed by TCRdb under 2021. These TCRs are of unknown antigen specificity. Library preparation used the immunoSEQ multiplex PCR assay. Entries here come from immuneACCESS through TCRdb and include only in-frame sequences with V and J called. Some clones fail to appear in such tables; in the studies checked, an unresolved V gene covers under half of the shortfall, and the cause of the remainder is unknown. A total of 130,000 or so clones appear in this sample, 90% to 95% of them only once. The ten largest clones take up over 0.15% of the sample. According to the study, the label for this sample's time point signals: cells obtained before transplantation from donor or recipient. This specimen consisted of unstimulated CD4+ T cells sorted from spleen or lymph node cells, obtained before intestinal transplant. Receptors were obtained from a human donor who received an intestinal transplant.

The chain carries TRBV19 and TRBJ1-4; D unresolved. Germline V gives CDR1 LNHDA, CDR2 SQIVND (reference sequence). The CDR3 has 14 residues. The ends were cut back, 0 bases at V and 8 bases at J, with 10 bases in the middle. CDR3 sequence reads: CASSIDFPIEKLFF. CDR3 nucleotide sequence: TGTGCCAGTAGTATAGACTTTCCAATCGAAAAACTGTTTTTT.

This chain links TRBV7-2 with TRBJ2-7, with D uncertain. The V gene lost 5 bases and the J gene lost 2 bases, with 7 bases spanning the gap. The CDR3 has 12 residues. The germline CDR1 and CDR2 sequences are SGHTA and FQGNSA. The CDR3: CASSRSPYEQYF. In DNA form, the CDR3 reads TGTGCCAGCAGCCGATCCCCCTACGAGCAGTACTTC.

The rearrangement links TRBV14 to TRBJ1-2; 10 nucleotides agree with TRBD1. CDR3 length equals 18 residues. V lost 0 bases, J lost 4 bases, and 11 bases stayed unmatched. In germline, CDR1 is SGHDN, CDR2 FVKESK. For the CDR3, the DNA is TGTGCCAGCAGCCAAGACAGGACAGGGGGGACCTTTCTCTATGGCTACACCTTC. This translates into CASSQDRTGGTFLYGYTF. Full variable domain (missing parts from reference TRBV14 and TRBJ1-2): EAGVTQFPSHSVIEKGQTVTLRCDPISGHDNLYWYRRVMGKEIKFLLHFVKESKQDESGMPNNRFLAERTGGTYSTLKVQPAELEDSGVYFCASSQDRTGGTFLYGYTFGSGTRLTVV.

The chain joins TRBV2 to TRBJ1-2, with D possibly matching TRBD1 (5 bases). The V gene's germline CDR1 is SNHLY and CDR2 FYNNEI. This CDR3 spans 14 amino acids. V dropped 5 bases and J dropped 7 bases, with 17 bases sitting between them. The CDR3 loop reads CASSLKPAGSGYTF. CDR3 nucleotide sequence: TGTGCCAGCAGTCTTAAGCCGGCAGGGAGTGGCTACACCTTC.

Comments on this clone: Additional DNA sequences in this sample encode the identical CDR3. The chain has TRBV5-6 and TRBJ1-2, with D uncertain. Trimming removed 1 base from V and 5 bases from J, with 6 bases in between. Germline-derived CDR1 and CDR2 are SGHDT and YYEEEE. This CDR3 is built from 12 residues. The DNA for the CDR3 is TGTGCCAGCAGCTTGAGTGGTTATGGCTACACCTTC. Amino acid sequence: CASSLSGYGYTF.

The V call is TRBV5-4, the J call TRBJ2-3, with 8 bases fitting TRBD2. Germline loops: CDR1 SGHNT, CDR2 YYREEE (reference sequence). V was clipped by 2 bases and J by 5 bases; unmatched bases: 7. The CDR3 runs to 15 residues. The CDR3 nucleotides are TGTGCCAGCAGCTTATTACGGGGGGGGCAAGATACGCAGTATTTT. It is translated as CASSLLRGGQDTQYF.

The gene calls are TRBV6-1 and TRBJ2-1; D call uncertain. The CDR3 is 17 residues long. CDR1 and CDR2 (germline): MNHNS, SASEGT. Trimming stripped 2 bases from V and 2 bases from J, with 16 bases between. The CDR3: CASSEIFGIYPYNEQFF. The CDR3 region has the DNA TGTGCCAGCAGTGAAATCTTCGGTATCTATCCCTACAATGAGCAGTTCTTC.

The count of this clone is one. The J gene is TRBJ2-7, the V gene TRBV19, with D perhaps matching TRBD1 or TRBD2 (6 bases each). CDR3 length: 15 amino acids. Germline values: CDR1 LNHDA, CDR2 SQIVND (reference sequence). The V end lost 1 base, the J end lost 2 bases, and 12 bases lay between the germline ends. The CDR3 loop reads CASSIADRRAYEQYF. CDR3 nucleotide sequence: TGTGCCAGTAGTATAGCTGACAGGAGGGCCTACGAGCAGTACTTC.

The rearrangement joins TRBV7-9 to TRBJ2-7; D gene unclear. Germline values: CDR1 SEHNR, CDR2 FQNEAQ (reference sequence). The V end lost 5 bases, the J end lost 2 bases, and 13 bases lay between the germline ends. This CDR3 is built from 14 residues. The CDR3 DNA sequence: TGTGCCAGCAGCCCCGACGGAATTACCTACGAGCAGTACTTC. Its translation is CASSPDGITYEQYF.

This clone appeared once. V is TRBV2 and J is TRBJ2-2, with D unclear. Germline values: CDR1 SNHLY, CDR2 FYNNEI. The CDR3 is made up of 13 amino acids. V gave up 7 bases and J gave up 6 bases, with 12 bases separating them. The CDR3 sequence is CASKPEEPGELFF. Written as DNA, the CDR3 is TGTGCCAGCAAACCAGAGGAGCCCGGGGAGCTGTTTTTT.

The chain joins TRBV10-2 to TRBJ1-1; the D is unclear. V was shortened by 5 bases and J by 2 bases, with 9 bases between the two germline ends. The CDR3 consists of 13 residues. Germline V CDR1 and CDR2: WSHSY, SAAADI. The CDR3 here is CASSRLQNTEAFF. The DNA of the CDR3 is TGCGCCAGCAGTCGGCTTCAAAACACTGAAGCTTTCTTT.

The chain uses TRBV19 and TRBJ1-1, with D perhaps TRBD1 (6 bases). The CDR3 is 17 amino acids. Germline CDR1 LNHDA, CDR2 SQIVND (reference sequence). V dropped 5 bases and J dropped 0 bases, with 19 bases sitting between them. This CDR3 is CASSAPYRVRMNTEAFF. In nucleotides, the CDR3 is TGTGCCAGTAGTGCTCCCTACAGGGTGAGGATGAACACTGAAGCTTTCTTT.

Concerning this clone itself: This CDR3 is also generated by other DNA sequences in the sample. V and J are TRBV6-5 and TRBJ1-2; no clear D. The CDR3 length is 11 residues. The ends were cut back, 7 bases at V and 8 bases at J, with 11 bases in the middle. Per the germline V gene, CDR1 is MNHEY and CDR2 is SVGAGI. The CDR3 nucleotides are TGTGCCAGCACCTCCGGCGGAGGCTACACCTTC. Translation: CASTSGGGYTF.

The chain combines TRBV5-8 with TRBJ2-3; possible D gene TRBD1, 6 bases. Trimming shortened V by 5 bases and J by 2 bases, and 12 bases separated the two germline ends. The CDR3 has 14 residues. Per germline, CDR1 SGHTS and CDR2 YDEGEE. The CDR3 protein is CASRRTVSTDTQYF. For the CDR3, the DNA is TGTGCCAGCAGGAGGACAGTCTCCACAGATACGCAGTATTTT.

This clone was picked up one time. The rearrangement uses TRBV15 and TRBJ2-5; D not certain. CDR1 is LNHNV and CDR2 is YYDKDF in the germline V gene (reference sequence). Between the trimmed V and J ends, which lost 2 bases and 5 bases, there was a span of 12 bases. The CDR3 covers 14 residues. The CDR3 nucleotides read TGTGCCACCAGCAGACTAACTACCGGGGAGACCCAGTACTTC. It codes for CATSRLTTGETQYF.